This T cell receptor (beta chain) originates from a study of blood T cell repertoires in COVID-19. About the research overall: Both acute and convalescent COVID-19 samples were obtained from the United States, Italy and Spain. In each case, the material was cDNA or gDNA derived from T cells, B-cell-depleted T cells, or PBMCs.

As originally analysed: By means of reference gene primer amplification, nucleated cell counts were estimated. Sequencing used immunoSEQ multiplex PCR; TCRdb keeps in-frame clones, though not all of them. The V and J calls and clone size come from that table; D and trimming were worked out from the DNA. The profile covers about 50,000 clones, with under 90% appearing a single time and around 15% taken by the ten largest. The sample comprised peripheral blood. This sequence originates from a man in his sixties or seventies with acute or convalescent COVID-19.

CDR3 sequence: CASSQDRRGTGRTGELFF. CDR3 sequence (DNA): TGCGCCAGCAGCCAAGATAGACGGGGGACAGGGAGGACCGGGGAGCTGTTTTTT. J is TRBJ2-2 and V is TRBV4-1; 9 positions match TRBD1. This CDR3 region has 18 residues. Germline loops: CDR1 MGHRA, CDR2 YSYEKL. The V segment lost 0 bases and the J segment 5 bases; nucleotides outside the gene matches: 10.